A single sample is the source of the 25 T cell receptor beta chains below, sequenced in a study of T-cell reconstitution after alpha-beta-depleted transplantation in children. Using unique molecular identifiers, the investigators prepared the TCRbeta library. Via MiXCR, TCRdb re-called the PCR reads, giving one row per CDR3 protein. The repertoire consists of some 390,000 distinct CDR3 sequences, with about a fifth occurring once and the leading ten covering 3.8%. This specimen was PBMCs from the stem cell graft donor, taken from the stem cell graft. Receptors were obtained from a human donor who donated a stem cell graft to a child with acute myeloid leukemia.

The CDR3 is CSAGREYTEAFF. The DNA of the CDR3 is TGCAGCGCCGGTAGGGAGTACACTGAAGCTTTCTTT. This chain joins TRBV29-1 and TRBJ1-1; the D is unclear. Germline CDR1 reads SQVTM; CDR2 reads ANQGSEA. V was cut by 7 bases and J by 3 bases, with 12 bases left in between. The CDR3 sequence is 12 residues long.

This clonotype showed up just a few times. This chain uses TRBV28 with TRBJ1-5, with D possibly being TRBD1 (5 bases). V was clipped by 6 bases and J by 2 bases, with 11 bases between them. The germline V gene encodes CDR1 MDHEN and CDR2 SYDVKM. The CDR3 has 14 residues. The CDR3 DNA follows: TGTGCCAGCAGATCCGGGGCGGGCAATCAGCCCCAGCATTTT. It yields the protein CASRSGAGNQPQHF.

In its sample, this clonotype was seen many times. V gene TRBV7-8 combines with J gene TRBJ2-3; 9 positions agree with TRBD2. The V and J ends lost 4 bases and 1 base, in that order; junction bases with no gene match: 6. The CDR3 contains 16 residues. Germline-derived CDR1 and CDR2 are SGHVS and FQNEAQ. CDR3 DNA: TGTGCCAGCAGCTCCCCTAGCGGGGACCGCACAGATACGCAGTATTTT. Protein: CASSSPSGDRTDTQYF.

The rearrangement uses TRBV12-3 or TRBV12-4 and TRBJ2-3, with TRBD2 identical over 10 bases. V dropped 3 bases and J dropped 0; count of bases not matched to a gene: 3. The CDR3 contains 16 residues. CDR3 amino acids: CASSFGLAASTDTQYF. The CDR3 nucleotides are TGTGCCAGCAGTTTCGGACTAGCGGCTAGCACAGATACGCAGTATTTT.

The table lists this clonotype with many counts. The chain couples TRBV10-3 to TRBJ1-5; 7 bases map to TRBD1. This CDR3 has 13 amino acids. With V trimmed by 9 bases and J by 2 bases, 4 bases remained unmatched. Looked up from germline, CDR1 is ENHRY and CDR2 is SYGVKD. The CDR3 DNA sequence: TGTGCCATTGGGACAGAAGGCAATCAGCCCCAGCATTTT. Amino acid sequence: CAIGTEGNQPQHF.

This clonotype was observed a few times. The chain recombines TRBV11-2 with TRBJ1-2; TRBD1 might be the D (5 bases). This CDR3 has 12 amino acids. Trimming pared 3 bases from V and 7 bases from J, leaving 9 bases between. Per germline, CDR1 SGHAT and CDR2 FQNNGV. This chain's CDR3 is CASSLGGVGYTF. In nucleotides, the CDR3 is TGTGCCAGCAGCTTGGGGGGTGTTGGCTACACCTTC.

The J gene is TRBJ2-5, the V gene TRBV20-1; 7 bases map to TRBD2. The V segment lost 0 bases and the J segment 6 bases; nucleotides outside the gene matches: 7. Germline assignment: CDR1 DFQATT and CDR2 SNEGSKA (reference sequence). The length of the CDR3 is 14 residues. The CDR3 sequence: CSARESREFQTQYF. The CDR3 coding sequence is TGCAGTGCTAGAGAATCGCGGGAGTTTCAGACCCAGTACTTC.

This clonotype was detected only a few times. The chain couples TRBV7-9 to TRBJ2-2; TRBD1 aligns across 8 bases. V lost 4 bases and J lost 3; bases outside the gene matches: 7. CDR3 length: 16 residues. The germline V gene encodes CDR1 SEHNR and CDR2 FQNEAQ (reference sequence). The CDR3 nucleotides read TGTGCCAGCAGCTCCATTCGACAGGGGCACACCGGGGAGCTGTTTTTT. Protein sequence: CASSSIRQGHTGELFF.

The chain is built from TRBV18 and TRBJ2-5; the match to TRBD1 covers 7 bases. Germline loops: CDR1 KGHSH, CDR2 LQKENI. The J segment lost 4 bases and the V segment lost 3 bases, leaving 14 bases of the junction unmatched. The CDR3 length is 17 residues. The chain's CDR3 is CASSPPPRTGRGETQYF. Written as DNA, the CDR3 is TGTGCCAGCTCACCTCCGCCCCGGACAGGCCGTGGAGAGACCCAGTACTTC.

In its sample, this clonotype was seen a few times. The V gene is TRBV20-1, the J gene TRBJ2-2, with a possible D match to TRBD1 (5 bases). The ends were cut back, 6 bases at V and 4 bases at J, with 15 bases in the middle. Germline loops: CDR1 DFQATT, CDR2 SNEGSKA (reference sequence). The CDR3 consists of 14 residues. CDR3 sequence (DNA): TGCAGTGCGCCAAGGGCAGGGTCCACCGGGGAGCTGTTTTTT. It translates to CSAPRAGSTGELFF.

This clonotype occurred many times. This chain links TRBV25-1 with TRBJ2-5, with D uncertain. This CDR3 comprises 10 residues. The germline gives CDR1 MGHDK, CDR2 SYGVNS. The germline V and J ends were trimmed by 2 bases and 5 bases, with 0 bases remaining between them. CDR3 sequence reads: CASSEETQYF. The CDR3 bases are TGTGCCAGCAGTGAAGAGACCCAGTACTTC.

This clonotype was seen a handful of times. The CDR3 coding sequence is TGTGCCACCAGCAGAGATCGAGGGGGCCTCGGGGAGCTGTTTTTT. Amino acid sequence: CATSRDRGGLGELFF. The chain combines TRBV15 with TRBJ2-2, with 7 bases fitting TRBD1. Per the germline V gene, CDR1 is LNHNV and CDR2 is YYDKDF (reference sequence). Germline trimming cut 0 bases from V and 7 bases from J; bases unmatched to any gene: 5. The CDR3 loop spans 15 amino acids. The full variable domain, its missing parts supplied by reference TRBV15 and TRBJ2-2, is DAMVIQNPRYQVTQFGKPVTLSCSQTLNHNVMYWYQQKSSQAPKLLFHYYDKDFNNEADTPDNFQSRRPNTSFCFLDIRSPGLGDTAMYLCATSRDRGGLGELFFGEGSRLTVL.

The chain has TRBV6-4 and TRBJ2-2; D uncertain. Looked up from germline, CDR1 is MRHNA and CDR2 is SNTAGT. CDR3 size: 15 residues. Trimming took 4 bases from V and 1 from J, leaving 10 bases between them. Written as DNA, the CDR3 is TGTGCCAGCAGTGCTTCCCGAGAGAACACCGGGGAGCTGTTTTTT. This encodes CASSASRENTGELFF.

This clonotype appeared a few times. The genes are TRBV6-1 and TRBJ2-7; weak D call: TRBD1 (7 bases). The CDR3 runs to 16 residues. Germline V gives CDR1 MNHNS, CDR2 SASEGT. V lost 5 bases and J lost 0, with 17 bases in between. DNA of the CDR3: TGTGCCAGCAGTACAGGGGACTTGACGAGCTCCTACGAGCAGTACTTC. This gives the protein CASSTGDLTSSYEQYF.

This clonotype appeared many times. The chain employs TRBV20-1 and TRBJ2-3, with D perhaps TRBD1 (6 bases). The germline CDR1 and CDR2 sequences are DFQATT and SNEGSKA (reference sequence). There are 14 residues in the CDR3. V lost 5 bases and J 0 bases, leaving 12 bases between the germline ends. CDR3 amino acids: CSAGDTSSTDTQYF. For the CDR3, the DNA is TGCAGTGCTGGGGACACCTCTAGCACAGATACGCAGTATTTT.

This clonotype was counted only a few times. The junction departs from germline at one end; a sequencing error may be responsible. This sequence joins TRBV29-1 and TRBJ2-1; D is unresolved. This CDR3 has 12 residues. Germline-derived CDR1 and CDR2 are SQVTM and ANQGSEA. CDR3 sequence: CSVVSSYKEQFF. The CDR3 nucleotides read TGCAGCGTTGTTAGTTCATACAAAGAGCAGTTCTTC.

The rearrangement joins TRBV7-9 to TRBJ2-7, with D perhaps being TRBD1 or TRBD2 (5 bases each). This CDR3 spans 15 amino acids. Germline V gene lookup returns CDR1 SEHNR and CDR2 FQNEAQ (reference sequence). The ends were cut back, 0 bases at V and 0 bases at J, with 9 bases in the middle. DNA for the CDR3: TGTGCCAGCAGCTTAGCTTGGGACGACTCCTACGAGCAGTACTTC. The encoded protein is CASSLAWDDSYEQYF.

This clonotype has a count of ten or more. The gene calls are TRBV12-3 or TRBV12-4 and TRBJ2-2; 10 nucleotides line up with TRBD1. Losses at the gene ends were 5 bases for V and 5 bases for J; bases not matched to a gene: 11. The CDR3 consists of 17 residues. The CDR3 here is CASSVMVGTGVTGELFF. Written as DNA, the CDR3 is TGTGCCAGCAGTGTTATGGTCGGGACAGGGGTTACCGGGGAGCTGTTTTTT.

This clonotype came up many times. The chain recombines TRBV4-2 with TRBJ2-1; no definite D call. V lost 0 bases and J lost 3, with 6 bases in between. The CDR3 covers 14 residues. The germline CDR1 and CDR2 sequences are LGHNA and YNFKEQ. CDR3 amino acids: CASSQDRGYNEQFF. CDR3 DNA: TGTGCCAGCAGCCAAGATCGCGGCTACAATGAGCAGTTCTTC.

V gene TRBV27 combines with J gene TRBJ2-7; 12 bases are shared with TRBD1. The CDR3 length is 15 residues. The J segment lost 4 bases and the V segment lost 6 bases, leaving 7 bases of the junction unmatched. Germline values: CDR1 MNHEY, CDR2 SMNVEV (reference sequence). The CDR3 sequence is CASRTKGQGAYEQYF. The CDR3 DNA follows: TGTGCCAGCAGGACAAAGGGACAGGGGGCATACGAGCAGTACTTC.

A few counts support this clonotype. The chain employs TRBV5-6 and TRBJ1-2; no reliable D call. The CDR3 runs 14 residues. CDR1 is SGHDT, CDR2 YYEEEE, per germline. V was trimmed by 0 bases and J by 4 bases, leaving 10 bases between them. The CDR3 region has the DNA TGTGCCAGCAGCTTGGGTTCCGGATTCTATGGCTACACCTTC. It encodes CASSLGSGFYGYTF.

This clonotype appeared many times. CDR3 coding DNA: TGTGCCACCAGCAGAGATAAAGGGGCGGGAGTGAATGAGCAGTTCTTC. It encodes CATSRDKGAGVNEQFF. The rearrangement links TRBV15 to TRBJ2-1; 7 bases are a match to TRBD2. This CDR3 spans 16 amino acids. The trim removed 0 bases at V and 7 bases at J, leaving 9 bases unmatched. Germline V CDR1 and CDR2: LNHNV, YYDKDF (reference sequence). The variable domain in full, completed from reference TRBV15 and TRBJ2-1, reads DAMVIQNPRYQVTQFGKPVTLSCSQTLNHNVMYWYQQKSSQAPKLLFHYYDKDFNNEADTPDNFQSRRPNTSFCFLDIRSPGLGDTAMYLCATSRDKGAGVNEQFFGPGTRLTVL.

There are many counts of this clonotype. V usage is TRBV20-1 and J usage is TRBJ2-3; 8 nucleotides agree with TRBD1. The CDR3 sequence is 12 residues long. CDR1 and CDR2 from the germline V gene are DFQATT and SNEGSKA (reference sequence). V gave up 7 bases and J gave up 5 bases; unmatched junction bases: 5. Here the CDR3 DNA reads TGCAGTGGGACAGGGCCGGGAGATACGCAGTATTTT. Translation gives CSGTGPGDTQYF.

As concerns this clonotype: One base away lies a much larger clone, so this may be a sequencing read error. J is TRBJ2-7 and V is TRBV20-1, with TRBD2 identical over 14 bases. The V gene's germline CDR1 is DFQATT and CDR2 SNEGSKA (reference sequence). The CDR3 is 13 residues long. The DNA for the CDR3 is TGCAATGCCCCGGGACTAGCGGGAGACGAGCAGTACTTC. It specifies CNAPGLAGDEQYF.

Only a few counts were recorded for this clonotype. This chain links TRBV20-1 with TRBJ2-3; perhaps TRBD2 as D (6 bases). Trimming removed 6 bases from V and 2 bases from J, with 18 bases in between. The germline CDR1 and CDR2 sequences are DFQATT and SNEGSKA (reference sequence). There are 15 residues in the CDR3. CDR3 DNA sequence: TGCAGTGCCACCTACCGGGAGACAATCACAGATACGCAGTATTTT. Protein product: CSATYRETITDTQYF.